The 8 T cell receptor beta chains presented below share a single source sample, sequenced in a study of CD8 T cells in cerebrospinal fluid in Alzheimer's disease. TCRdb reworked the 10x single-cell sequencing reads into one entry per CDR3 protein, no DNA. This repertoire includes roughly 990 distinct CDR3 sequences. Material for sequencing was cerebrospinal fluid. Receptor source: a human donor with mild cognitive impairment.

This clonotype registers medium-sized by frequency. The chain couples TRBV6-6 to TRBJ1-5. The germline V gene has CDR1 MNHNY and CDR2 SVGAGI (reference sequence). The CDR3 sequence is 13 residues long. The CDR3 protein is CASTSGQNQPQHF.

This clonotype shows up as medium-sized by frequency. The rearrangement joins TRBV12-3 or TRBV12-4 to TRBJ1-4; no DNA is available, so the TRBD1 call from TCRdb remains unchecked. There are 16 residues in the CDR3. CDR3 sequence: CASSLGGFRTNEKLFF.

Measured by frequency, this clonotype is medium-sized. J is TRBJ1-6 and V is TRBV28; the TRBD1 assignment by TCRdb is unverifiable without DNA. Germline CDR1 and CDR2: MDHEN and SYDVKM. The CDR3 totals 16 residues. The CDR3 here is CASSSMGTGYNSPLHF.

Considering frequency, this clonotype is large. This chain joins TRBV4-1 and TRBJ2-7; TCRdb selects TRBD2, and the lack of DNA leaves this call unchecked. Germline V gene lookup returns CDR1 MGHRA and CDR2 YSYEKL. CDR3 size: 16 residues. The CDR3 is CASSSRLAGGTYEQYF.

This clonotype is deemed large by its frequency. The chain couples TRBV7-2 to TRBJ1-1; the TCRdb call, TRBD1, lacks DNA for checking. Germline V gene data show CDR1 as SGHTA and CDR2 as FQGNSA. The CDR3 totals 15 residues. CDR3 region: CASSLVGGAGTEAFF.

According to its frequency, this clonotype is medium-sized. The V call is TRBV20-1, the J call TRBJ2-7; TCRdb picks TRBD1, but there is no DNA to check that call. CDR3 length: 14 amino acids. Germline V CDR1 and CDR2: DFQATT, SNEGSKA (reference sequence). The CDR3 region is CSAEDRGPTYEQYF.

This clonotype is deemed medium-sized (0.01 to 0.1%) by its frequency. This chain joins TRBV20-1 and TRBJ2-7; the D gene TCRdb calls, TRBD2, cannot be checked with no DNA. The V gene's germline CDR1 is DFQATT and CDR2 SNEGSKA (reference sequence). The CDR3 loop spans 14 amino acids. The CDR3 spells CSASGGTQGLGQYF.

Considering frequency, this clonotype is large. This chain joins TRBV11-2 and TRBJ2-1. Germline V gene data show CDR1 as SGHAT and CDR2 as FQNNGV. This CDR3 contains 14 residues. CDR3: CASSLDMRYNEQFF.